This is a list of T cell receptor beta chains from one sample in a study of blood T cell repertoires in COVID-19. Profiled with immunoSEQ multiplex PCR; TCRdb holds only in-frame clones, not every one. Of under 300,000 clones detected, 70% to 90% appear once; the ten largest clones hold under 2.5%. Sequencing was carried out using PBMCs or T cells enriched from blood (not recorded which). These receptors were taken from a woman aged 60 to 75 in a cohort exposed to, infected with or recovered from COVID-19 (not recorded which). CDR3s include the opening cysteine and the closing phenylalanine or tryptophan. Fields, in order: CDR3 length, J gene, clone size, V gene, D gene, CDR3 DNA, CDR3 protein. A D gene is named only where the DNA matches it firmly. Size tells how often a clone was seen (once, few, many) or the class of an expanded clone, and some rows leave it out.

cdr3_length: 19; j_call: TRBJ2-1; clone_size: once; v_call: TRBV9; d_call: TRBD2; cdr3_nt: TGTGCCAGCAGCGGTCAGCCCGGACTAGCGGGAGGGCCTGCCCATGAGCAGTTCTTC; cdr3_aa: CASSGQPGLAGGPAHEQFF
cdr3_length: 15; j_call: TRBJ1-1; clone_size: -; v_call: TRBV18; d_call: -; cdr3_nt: TGTGCCAGCTCGCAACAGGGCCTCATGAACACTGAAGCTTTCTTT; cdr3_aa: CASSQQGLMNTEAFF
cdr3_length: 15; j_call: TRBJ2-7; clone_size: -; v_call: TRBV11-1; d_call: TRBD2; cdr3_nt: TGTGCCAGCAGCACCGGGACTAGCGTCTCCTACGAGCAGTACTTC; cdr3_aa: CASSTGTSVSYEQYF
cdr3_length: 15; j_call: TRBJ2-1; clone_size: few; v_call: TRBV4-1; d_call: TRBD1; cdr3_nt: TGCGCCAGCAGCCAAGGGGGACAGCTTTACAATGAGCAGTTCTTC; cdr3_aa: CASSQGGQLYNEQFF
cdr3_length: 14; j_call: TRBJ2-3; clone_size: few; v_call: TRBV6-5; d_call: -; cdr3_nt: TGTGCCAGCAGATTAGGGGGGAGGGCAGATACGCAGTATTTT; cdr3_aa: CASRLGGRADTQYF
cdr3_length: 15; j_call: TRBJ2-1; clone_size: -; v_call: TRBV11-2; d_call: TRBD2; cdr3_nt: TGTGCCAGCAGCTCTGGACTAGCGGCTTACAATGAGCAGTTCTTC; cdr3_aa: CASSSGLAAYNEQFF
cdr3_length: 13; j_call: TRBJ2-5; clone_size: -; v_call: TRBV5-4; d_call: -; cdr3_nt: TGTGCCAGCAGCCGGCTGCAAAGGGGGACCCAGTACTTC; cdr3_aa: CASSRLQRGTQYF
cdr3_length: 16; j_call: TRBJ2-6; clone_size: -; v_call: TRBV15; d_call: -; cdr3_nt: TGTGCCACCAGGCCGTTGGGGGGAAGTGGGGCCAACGTCCTGACTTTC; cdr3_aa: CATRPLGGSGANVLTF
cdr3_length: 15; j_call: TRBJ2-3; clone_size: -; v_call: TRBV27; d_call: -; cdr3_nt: TGTGCCAGCAGTTTAAGTCAGGGAAGAACGGATACGCAGTATTTT; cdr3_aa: CASSLSQGRTDTQYF
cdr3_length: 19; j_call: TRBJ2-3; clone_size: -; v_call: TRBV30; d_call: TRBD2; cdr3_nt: TGTGCCTGGAGTACCGGAGGGACTAGCGGGATATTTGTCACAGATACGCAGTATTTT; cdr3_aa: CAWSTGGTSGIFVTDTQYF
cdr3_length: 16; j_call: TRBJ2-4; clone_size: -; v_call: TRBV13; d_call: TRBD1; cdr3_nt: TGTGCCAGCAGCCTCGGGACAGGGCGGACCAAAAACATTCAGTACTTC; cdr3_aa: CASSLGTGRTKNIQYF
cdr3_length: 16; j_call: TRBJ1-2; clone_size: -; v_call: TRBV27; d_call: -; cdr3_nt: TGTGCCAGCAGTTCCCTCCAGGGGAGGGGAGACTATGGCTACACCTTC; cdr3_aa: CASSSLQGRGDYGYTF
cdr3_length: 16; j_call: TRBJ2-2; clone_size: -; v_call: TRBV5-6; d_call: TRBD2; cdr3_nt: TGTGCCAGCAGCAGCGGACTAGCGGGAGGTCTGGGGGAGCTGTTTTTT; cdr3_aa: CASSSGLAGGLGELFF
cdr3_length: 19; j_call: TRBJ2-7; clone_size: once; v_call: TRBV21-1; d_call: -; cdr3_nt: TGTGCCAGCAGCCCCCGGGCAAAGGAGGACTCGAATCAACGCTACGAGCAGTACTTC; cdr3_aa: CASSPRAKEDSNQRYEQYF
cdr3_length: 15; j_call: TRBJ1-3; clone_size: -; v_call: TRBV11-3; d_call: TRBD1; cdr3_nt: TGTGCCAGCAGCCCGGGACAGGGGGCTGGAAACACCATATATTTT; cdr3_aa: CASSPGQGAGNTIYF
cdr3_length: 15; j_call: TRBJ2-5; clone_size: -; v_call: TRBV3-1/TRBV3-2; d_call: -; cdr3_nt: TGTGCCAGCAGCCCCAGGACAGCACACCAAGAGACCCAGTACTTC; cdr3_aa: CASSPRTAHQETQYF
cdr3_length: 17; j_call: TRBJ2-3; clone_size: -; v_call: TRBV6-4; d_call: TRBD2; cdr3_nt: TGTGCCAGCAGTAACAACACCTCTAGCGGGGGGTGGAATACGCAGTATTTT; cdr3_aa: CASSNNTSSGGWNTQYF
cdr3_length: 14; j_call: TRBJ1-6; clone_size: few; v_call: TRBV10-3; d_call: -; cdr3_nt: TGTGCCACCAAGAGCCAGGGATATAATTCACCCCTCCACTTT; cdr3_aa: CATKSQGYNSPLHF
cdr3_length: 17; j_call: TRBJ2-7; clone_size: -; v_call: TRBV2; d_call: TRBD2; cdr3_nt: TGTGCCAGCAGGTACGGGACTAGCGCAAATTCCCACTACGAGCAGTACTTC; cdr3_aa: CASRYGTSANSHYEQYF
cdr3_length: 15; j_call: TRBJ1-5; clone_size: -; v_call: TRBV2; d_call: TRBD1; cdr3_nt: TGTGCCAGCAGTGGCGGGACAGGCGGGGGTCAGCCCCAGCATTTT; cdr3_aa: CASSGGTGGGQPQHF
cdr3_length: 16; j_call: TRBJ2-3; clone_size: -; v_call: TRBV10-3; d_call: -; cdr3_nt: TGTGCCATCAGTGGGCGAGCAAAGGGGGGCACAGATACGCAGTATTTT; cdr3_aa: CAISGRAKGGTDTQYF
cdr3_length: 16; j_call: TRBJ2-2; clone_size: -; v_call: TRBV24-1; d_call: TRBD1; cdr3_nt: TGTGCCACCAGTGGCCCGACAGGGGGCAACACCGGGGAGCTGTTTTTT; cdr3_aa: CATSGPTGGNTGELFF
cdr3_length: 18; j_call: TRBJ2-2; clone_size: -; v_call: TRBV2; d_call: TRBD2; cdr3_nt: TGTGCCAGCAGTGGGCCCGAGGGGGGAGCGGGAGCTGCCGGGGAGCTGTTTTTT; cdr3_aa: CASSGPEGGAGAAGELFF
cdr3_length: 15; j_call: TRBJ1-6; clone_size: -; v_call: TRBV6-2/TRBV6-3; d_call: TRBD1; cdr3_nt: TGTGCCAGCAGTTACGAAGCAGGGGGCTTGTCACCCCTCCACTTT; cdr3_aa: CASSYEAGGLSPLHF
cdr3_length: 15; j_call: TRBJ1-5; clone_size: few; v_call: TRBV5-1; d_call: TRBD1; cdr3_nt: TGCGCCAGCAGCTTGTCAGGGGGAGGTAATCAGCCCCAGCATTTT; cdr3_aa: CASSLSGGGNQPQHF
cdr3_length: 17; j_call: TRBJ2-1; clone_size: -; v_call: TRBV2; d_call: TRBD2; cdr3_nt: TGTGCCAGCAGTGATATTTGGATTGCGGGGGGTTACAATGAGCAGTTCTTC; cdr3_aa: CASSDIWIAGGYNEQFF